Listed here are 25 T cell receptor beta chains from one sample, sequenced in a study of cytomegalovirus exposure and HLA in healthy donors. Vbeta (60) and Jbeta (13) primers were used in the PCR. Assay used: immunoSEQ multiplex PCR; TCRdb lists only in-frame clones, some missing. The sample has more than 110,000 clones, over 70% seen once. The sequenced material came from PBMCs. Receptors originate from a man younger than 45 in good health and CMV-seronegative.

The gene calls are TRBV7-6 and TRBJ2-7; 7 bases map to TRBD1. Per the germline V gene, CDR1 is SGHVS and CDR2 is FNYEAQ. After removal of 4 bases from V and 7 bases from J, the junction contained 10 bases not matched to a gene. The CDR3 is made up of 14 amino acids. This chain's CDR3 is CASSSTRTGDEQYF. The CDR3 DNA is TGTGCCAGCAGCTCTACGCGAACAGGGGATGAGCAGTACTTC.

This CDR3 is CASSFSSPGGELFF. In DNA form, the CDR3 reads TGCGCCAGCAGCTTTAGTAGTCCGGGCGGGGAGCTGTTTTTT. This rearrangement joins TRBV5-1 to TRBJ2-2; no definite D call. Germline V CDR1 and CDR2: SGHRS, YFSETQ. This CDR3 comprises 14 residues. Trimming pared 2 bases from V and 7 bases from J, leaving 12 bases between.

Concerning this clone: The same CDR3 can be traced to other DNA sequences in this sample. The genes are TRBV7-9 and TRBJ1-3; TRBD1 might be the D (5 bases). Deletions cut 3 bases from V and 5 bases from J, with 11 bases between. CDR3 size: 14 residues. Germline-derived CDR1 and CDR2 are SEHNR and FQNEAQ (reference sequence). CDR3 residues: CASSLGGHRNTIYF. The DNA of the CDR3 is TGTGCCAGCAGCTTGGGCGGACATAGAAACACCATATATTTT.

The chain couples TRBV19 to TRBJ2-7; 15 positions match TRBD2. With V trimmed by 3 bases and J by 5 bases, 11 bases remained unmatched. Per the germline V gene, CDR1 is LNHDA and CDR2 is SQIVND (reference sequence). The length of the CDR3 is 18 residues. The CDR3 loop is CASSMTGLAGGRSDEQYF. CDR3 nucleotide sequence: TGTGCCAGTAGTATGACGGGACTAGCGGGGGGCAGGTCCGACGAGCAGTACTTC. Full variable domain (missing parts from reference TRBV19 and TRBJ2-7): DGGITQSPKYLFRKEGQNVTLSCEQNLNHDAMYWYRQDPGQGLRLIYYSQIVNDFQKGDIAEGYSVSREKKESFPLTVTSAQKNPTAFYLCASSMTGLAGGRSDEQYFGPGTRLTVT.

This chain joins TRBV18 and TRBJ1-2; TRBD1 matches at 12 bases. With V trimmed by 6 bases and J by 6 bases, 14 bases remained unmatched. The CDR3 has 17 residues. Germline V gives CDR1 KGHSH, CDR2 LQKENI. CDR3 sequence: CASSRVPGQGARNGYTF. CDR3 DNA: TGTGCCAGCTCGCGGGTCCCGGGACAGGGGGCGCGTAATGGCTACACCTTC.

This chain uses TRBV4-1 with TRBJ1-5, with 7 bases aligning to TRBD1. This CDR3 spans 15 amino acids. Germline CDR1 reads MGHRA; CDR2 reads YSYEKL. The V gene end was trimmed by 2 bases and the J gene end by 4 bases; junction bases not matched to a gene: 5. The DNA for the CDR3 is TGCGCCAGCAGCCAATCGGGACAGCTAAATCAGCCCCAGCATTTT. This translates into CASSQSGQLNQPQHF.

CDR3 coding DNA: TGTGCCAGTATTTACTACGGGGAAGAGACCCAGTACTTC. It encodes CASIYYGEETQYF. The chain joins TRBV7-9 to TRBJ2-5; D perhaps matches TRBD2 (5 bases). CDR3 length: 13 amino acids. V shed 9 bases and J shed 3 bases, with 14 bases lying between them. Germline assignment: CDR1 SEHNR and CDR2 FQNEAQ (reference sequence).

V is TRBV9 and J is TRBJ2-7, with a weak D call TRBD1 (5 bases). CDR1 is SGDLS, CDR2 YYNGEE, per germline. V lost 4 bases, J lost 1 base, and 9 bases lay in between. The CDR3 is made up of 13 amino acids. Written as DNA, the CDR3 is TGTGCCAGCAGCAGGGGTCCTTCCTACGAGCAGTACTTC. Translated: CASSRGPSYEQYF.

This clone was detected a few times. The chain joins TRBV7-2 to TRBJ1-2; TRBD1 is a possible D gene (6 bases). The CDR3 runs to 14 residues. Germline V lookup: CDR1 SGHTA, CDR2 FQGNSA. Trimming took off 1 base at V and 8 bases at J, with 14 bases between the two ends. CDR3 amino acids: CASSLGAGARGYTF. The CDR3 DNA reads TGTGCCAGCAGCTTAGGGGCGGGGGCGCGAGGCTACACCTTC.

This clone was observed a single time. The chain combines TRBV4-1 with TRBJ2-1, with 13 positions matching TRBD2. The CDR3 totals 16 residues. In germline, CDR1 is MGHRA, CDR2 YSYEKL. The V segment lost 1 base and the J segment 8 bases; nucleotides outside the gene matches: 5. CDR3 sequence: CASSQGTSGGADEQFF. CDR3 coding DNA: TGCGCCAGCAGCCAAGGAACTAGCGGGGGGGCGGATGAGCAGTTCTTC.

V is TRBV6-1 and J is TRBJ1-4; 7 bases are a match to TRBD1. Germline CDR1 MNHNS, CDR2 SASEGT. J was trimmed by 5 bases and V by 2 bases; bases with no gene match: 2. CDR3 size: 14 residues. The DNA for the CDR3 is TGTGCCAGCAGTGAAATGACAGGGAATGAAAAACTGTTTTTT. Translating it yields CASSEMTGNEKLFF.

CDR3 sequence reads: CASMKHHERVQETQYF. The CDR3 DNA follows: TGTGCCAGTATGAAGCACCATGAGCGAGTACAAGAGACCCAGTACTTC. The chain joins TRBV19 to TRBJ2-5; no firm D call. V dropped 7 bases and J dropped 2 bases, with 20 bases sitting between them. Germline-derived CDR1 and CDR2 are LNHDA and SQIVND (reference sequence). The CDR3 runs 16 residues.

The rearrangement uses TRBV6-1 and TRBJ2-1; perhaps TRBD1 as D (5 bases). CDR3 length equals 13 residues. The germline V and J ends were trimmed by 1 base and 7 bases, with 8 bases remaining between them. CDR1 and CDR2 (germline): MNHNS, SASEGT. The CDR3 sequence is CASSEVRQNEQFF. CDR3 DNA sequence: TGTGCCAGCAGTGAAGTAAGACAGAATGAGCAGTTCTTC.

The V gene is TRBV9, the J gene TRBJ2-3; D is undetermined. V shed 2 bases and J shed 1 base, with 17 bases lying between them. This CDR3 is built from 17 residues. Germline assignment: CDR1 SGDLS and CDR2 YYNGEE. The CDR3 loop reads CASSVYGTLRGTDTQYF. The CDR3, as DNA: TGTGCCAGCAGCGTTTATGGAACCCTCCGGGGCACAGATACGCAGTATTTT.

This clone was picked up a small number of times. Other DNA sequences from this sample encode an identical CDR3 as well. This chain links TRBV30 with TRBJ2-7; TRBD1 aligns across 10 bases. CDR3 size: 14 residues. The V gene end was trimmed by 0 bases and the J gene end by 5 bases; junction bases not matched to a gene: 4. The germline V gene has CDR1 GTSNPN and CDR2 SVGIG (reference sequence). The CDR3, as DNA: TGTGCCTGGAGTGTCGGGGACAGGGGCCACGAGCAGTACTTC. Amino acid sequence: CAWSVGDRGHEQYF.

This chain uses TRBV7-8 with TRBJ2-3, with a possible D match to TRBD2 (6 bases). Germline V lookup: CDR1 SGHVS, CDR2 FQNEAQ. CDR3 length equals 15 residues. V was shortened by 3 bases and J by 4 bases, with 14 bases between the two germline ends. In DNA, the CDR3 is TGTGCCAGCAGCTTGGACGCCGGGGGAGCAGATACGCAGTATTTT. Its protein product is CASSLDAGGADTQYF.

The J gene is TRBJ2-2, the V gene TRBV18; no clear D gene. The V gene's germline CDR1 is KGHSH and CDR2 LQKENI. The CDR3 is made up of 17 amino acids. Deletions cut 3 bases from V and 4 bases from J, with 18 bases between. Written as DNA, the CDR3 is TGTGCCAGCTCACCCCTGATAGATGTGAATAGCACCGGGGAGCTGTTTTTT. Its protein is CASSPLIDVNSTGELFF.

The J gene is TRBJ2-3, the V gene TRBV4-1; no clear D gene. The CDR3 totals 15 residues. The germline V gene has CDR1 MGHRA and CDR2 YSYEKL. Between the trimmed V and J ends, which lost 3 bases and 5 bases, there was a span of 15 bases. CDR3 sequence: CASSHEQRAGDTQYF. In DNA form, the CDR3 reads TGCGCCAGCAGCCATGAGCAACGAGCAGGAGATACGCAGTATTTT.

As concerns this clone: Additional DNA sequences in this sample encode the identical CDR3. The rearrangement joins TRBV18 to TRBJ1-3; TRBD1 is a possible D gene (5 bases). The CDR3 extends over 17 amino acids. V gave up 5 bases and J gave up 1 base, with 18 bases separating them. In germline, CDR1 is KGHSH, CDR2 LQKENI. The CDR3 sequence is CASSFQLAGASGNTIYF. CDR3 DNA sequence: TGTGCCAGCTCATTTCAATTAGCTGGGGCGTCTGGAAACACCATATATTTT.

This clone came up a few times. The V and J genes are TRBV11-2 and TRBJ1-4; 8 nucleotides agree with TRBD1. The length of the CDR3 is 19 residues. V trimming: 0 bases; J trimming: 2 bases; junction bases outside the gene matches: 11. Germline loops: CDR1 SGHAT, CDR2 FQNNGV. CDR3 sequence: CASSLDPDREGETNEKLFF. CDR3 DNA sequence: TGTGCCAGCAGCTTAGACCCGGACAGGGAGGGTGAGACTAATGAAAAACTGTTTTTT.

Comments on this clone: A junction boundary mismatches the germline segment, possibly from a read error. The chain carries TRBV9 and TRBJ2-6; the D gene is possibly TRBD2 (7 bases). This CDR3 is built from 16 residues. Germline CDR1 is SGDLS and CDR2 is YYNGEE. The CDR3 loop is CASSVAGRAGANGLTF. CDR3 DNA sequence: TGTGCCAGCAGCGTAGCCGGCCGTGCGGGGGCCAACGGCCTGACTTTC.

The rearrangement links TRBV5-6 to TRBJ1-5; a weak D match, TRBD1 (6 bases). This CDR3 spans 15 amino acids. Trimming took off 0 bases at V and 7 bases at J, with 14 bases between the two ends. Germline assignment: CDR1 SGHDT and CDR2 YYEEEE. The CDR3 DNA reads TGTGCCAGCAGCTTGGTGGGGGCGAAGGGGCAGCCCCAGCATTTT. Its protein is CASSLVGAKGQPQHF. Supplemented by reference TRBV5-6 and TRBJ1-5, the full variable domain reads DAGVTQSPTHLIKTRGQQVTLRCSPKSGHDTVSWYQQALGQGPQFIFQYYEEEERQRGNFPDRFSGHQFPNYSSELNVNALLLGDSALYLCASSLVGAKGQPQHFGDGTRLSIL.

This clone was observed a few times. The genes are TRBV2 and TRBJ2-3; 10 bases fit TRBD2. Trimming took 1 base from V and 4 from J; bases not matched to a gene: 2. There are 15 residues in the CDR3. Per the germline V gene, CDR1 is SNHLY and CDR2 is FYNNEI. The CDR3 loop is CASSEGAGGPDTQYF. CDR3 sequence (DNA): TGTGCCAGCAGTGAAGGAGCGGGGGGGCCAGATACGCAGTATTTT.

This clone came up a few times. The V call is TRBV9, the J call TRBJ2-3; D is uncertain. Per the germline V gene, CDR1 is SGDLS and CDR2 is YYNGEE. The V gene lost 3 bases and the J gene lost 0 bases, with 8 bases spanning the gap. The CDR3 loop spans 14 amino acids. The CDR3 DNA reads TGTGCCAGCAGCGACGCCCGGAGCACAGATACGCAGTATTTT. This codes for CASSDARSTDTQYF.

J is TRBJ2-5 and V is TRBV27, with 7 positions matching TRBD2. From germline, CDR1 is MNHEY and CDR2 SMNVEV (reference sequence). The CDR3 contains 13 residues. V lost 8 bases and J lost 3; bases outside the gene matches: 6. Here the CDR3 reads CASSVGGEETQYF. The DNA for the CDR3 is TGTGCCAGCTCTGTGGGGGGGGAAGAGACCCAGTACTTC.